This record looks at one T cell receptor beta chain sequence and its context. These data are taken from a study of T-cell memory formation after mild COVID-19. The J segment lost 3 bases and the V segment lost 10 bases, leaving 13 bases of the junction unmatched. From germline, CDR1 is SGHNT and CDR2 YYREEE (reference sequence). The CDR3 totals 15 residues. TCRdb reprocessed the 5' RACE reads via MiXCR and lists one record per CDR3 protein. The sample holds about 34,000 distinct CDR3 sequences, 7% to 9.5% seen once. The receptor was isolated from a young man who had mild COVID-19 (a few samples of this study predate the infection). Cell type and time point are not known. The sequencing input was PBMCs or a T cell subset sorted from them (not recorded which). V and J are TRBV5-4 and TRBJ1-5; 7 positions agree with TRBD1. The CDR3 DNA follows: TGTGCCGGCCAAGGAACCGGGACAGCCAATCAGCCCCAGCATTTT. Protein product: CAGQGTGTANQPQHF.